This TCR beta chain is from a study of tumor-infiltrating lymphocytes in glioblastoma multiforme. Study-level results: Clone frequencies may be distorted by unequal TCR transcripts per cell. The T cells in this sample were not sorted into functional subsets.

Worth noting for this clonotype: Its antigen remains unknown.

TCR beta libraries were built from RNA through three nested multiplex PCR rounds using modified ARM-PCR. TCRdb called the multiplex PCR reads again in MiXCR, with one record for every CDR3 protein. The sample holds 12,000 or so distinct CDR3 sequences, 66% seen once. Trimming removed 1 base at V and 8 bases at J, with 11 bases between. The CDR3 has 13 residues. Per the germline V gene, CDR1 is SGHAT and CDR2 is FQNNGV. The chain employs TRBV11-2 and TRBJ1-1; D uncertain. The receptor was isolated from a male donor with glioblastoma. The sequenced sample was brain tumor tissue. The CDR3 bases are TGTGCCAGCAGCTTAGTTGTACGCAGCGAAGCTTTCTTT. Its translation is CASSLVVRSEAFF. Supplemented by reference TRBV11-2 and TRBJ1-1, the full variable domain reads EAGVAQSPRYKIIEKRQSVAFWCNPISGHATLYWYQQILGQGPKLLIQFQNNGVVDDSQLPKDRFSAERLKGVDSTLKIQPAKLEDSAVYLCASSLVVRSEAFFGQGTRLTVV.